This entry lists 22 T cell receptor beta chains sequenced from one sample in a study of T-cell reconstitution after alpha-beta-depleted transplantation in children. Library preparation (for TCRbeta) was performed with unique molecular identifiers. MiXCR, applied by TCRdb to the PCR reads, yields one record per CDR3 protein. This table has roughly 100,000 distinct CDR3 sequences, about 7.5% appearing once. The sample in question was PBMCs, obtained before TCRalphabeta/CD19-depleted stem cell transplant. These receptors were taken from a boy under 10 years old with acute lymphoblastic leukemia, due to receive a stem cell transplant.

The CDR3 bases are TGTGCCAGCAGCTTGGGTCAGGGGCGCTCTGGAAACACCATATATTTT. Translating it yields CASSLGQGRSGNTIYF. This rearrangement joins TRBV7-2 to TRBJ1-3; the D gene is possibly TRBD1 (6 bases). Between the trimmed V and J ends, which lost 3 bases and 0 bases, there was a span of 12 bases. Germline V gives CDR1 SGHTA, CDR2 FQGNSA. This CDR3 is built from 16 residues.

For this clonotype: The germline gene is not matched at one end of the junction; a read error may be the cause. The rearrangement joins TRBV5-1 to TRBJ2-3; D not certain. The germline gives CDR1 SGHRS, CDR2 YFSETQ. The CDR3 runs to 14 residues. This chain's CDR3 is CAISLVTGKNTQYF. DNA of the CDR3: TGCGCCATCAGCTTGGTCACGGGCAAAAATACGCAGTATTTT.

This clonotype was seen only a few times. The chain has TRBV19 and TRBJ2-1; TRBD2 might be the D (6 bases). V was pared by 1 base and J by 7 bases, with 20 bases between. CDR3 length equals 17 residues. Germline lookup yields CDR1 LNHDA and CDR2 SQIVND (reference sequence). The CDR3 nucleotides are TGTGCCAGTAGTATAGCCGGTCTGTGGGACTTACGGAATGAGCAGTTCTTC. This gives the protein CASSIAGLWDLRNEQFF.

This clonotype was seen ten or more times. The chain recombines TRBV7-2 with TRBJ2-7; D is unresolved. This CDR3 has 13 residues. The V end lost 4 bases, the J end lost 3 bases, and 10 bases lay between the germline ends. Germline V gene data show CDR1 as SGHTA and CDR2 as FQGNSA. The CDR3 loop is CASSSRPLYEQYF. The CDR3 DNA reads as TGTGCCAGCAGCTCCAGGCCCCTCTACGAGCAGTACTTC.

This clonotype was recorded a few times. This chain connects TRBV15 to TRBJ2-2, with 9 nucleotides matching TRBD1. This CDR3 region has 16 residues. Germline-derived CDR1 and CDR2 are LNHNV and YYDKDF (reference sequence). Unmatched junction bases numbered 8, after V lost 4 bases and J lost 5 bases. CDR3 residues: CATSKYRGQGTGELFF. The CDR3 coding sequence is TGTGCCACCAGCAAGTACAGGGGGCAAGGAACCGGGGAGCTGTTTTTT.

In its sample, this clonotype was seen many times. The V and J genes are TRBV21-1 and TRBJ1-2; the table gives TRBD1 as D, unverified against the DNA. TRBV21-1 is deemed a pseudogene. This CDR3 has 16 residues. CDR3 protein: CASSKSEAGDSYGYTF. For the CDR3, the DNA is TGTGCCAGCAGCAAATCAGAGGCAGGGGATAGCTATGGCTACACCTTC.

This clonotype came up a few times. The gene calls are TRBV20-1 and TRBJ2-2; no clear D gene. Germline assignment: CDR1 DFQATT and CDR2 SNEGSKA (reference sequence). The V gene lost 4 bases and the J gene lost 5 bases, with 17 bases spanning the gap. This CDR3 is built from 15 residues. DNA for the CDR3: TGCAGTGCTATCGGCCAAACAAAGGTGACCGGGGAGCTGTTTTTT. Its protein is CSAIGQTKVTGELFF.

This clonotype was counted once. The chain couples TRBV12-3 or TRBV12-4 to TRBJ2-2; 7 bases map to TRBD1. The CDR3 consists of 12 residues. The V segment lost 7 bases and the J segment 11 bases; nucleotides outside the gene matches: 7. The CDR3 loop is CASTFDRDELFF. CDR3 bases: TGTGCCAGCACCTTTGACAGGGACGAGCTGTTTTTT.

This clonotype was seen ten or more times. The CDR3 reads CASSFLGEEQYF. As DNA, the CDR3 is TGTGCCAGCAGCTTTCTCGGTGAAGAGCAGTACTTC. The rearrangement joins TRBV7-9 to TRBJ2-7; the D is unclear. Trimming shortened V by 3 bases and J by 7 bases, and 10 bases separated the two germline ends. Germline V gene lookup returns CDR1 SEHNR and CDR2 FQNEAQ (reference sequence). The CDR3 contains 12 residues.

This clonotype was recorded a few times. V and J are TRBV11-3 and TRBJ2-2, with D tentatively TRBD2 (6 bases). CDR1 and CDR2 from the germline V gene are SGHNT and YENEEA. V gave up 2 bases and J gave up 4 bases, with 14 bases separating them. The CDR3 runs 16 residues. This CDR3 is CASSLRGGVSTGELFF. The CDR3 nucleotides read TGTGCCAGCAGCTTACGAGGAGGGGTGAGCACCGGGGAGCTGTTTTTT.

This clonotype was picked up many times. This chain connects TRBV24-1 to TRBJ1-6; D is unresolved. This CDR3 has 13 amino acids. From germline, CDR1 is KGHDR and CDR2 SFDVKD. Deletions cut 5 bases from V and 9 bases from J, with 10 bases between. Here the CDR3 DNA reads TGTGCCACCAGTGCCGGTCCGGGTTCACCCCTCCACTTT. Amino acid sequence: CATSAGPGSPLHF.

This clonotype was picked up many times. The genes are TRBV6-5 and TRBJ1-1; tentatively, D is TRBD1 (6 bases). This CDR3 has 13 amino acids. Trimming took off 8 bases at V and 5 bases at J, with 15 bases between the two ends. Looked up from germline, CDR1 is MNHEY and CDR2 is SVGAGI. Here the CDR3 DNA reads TGTGCCAGCGGCTCAGGGGAAGTTACTGAAGCTTTCTTT. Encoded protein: CASGSGEVTEAFF.

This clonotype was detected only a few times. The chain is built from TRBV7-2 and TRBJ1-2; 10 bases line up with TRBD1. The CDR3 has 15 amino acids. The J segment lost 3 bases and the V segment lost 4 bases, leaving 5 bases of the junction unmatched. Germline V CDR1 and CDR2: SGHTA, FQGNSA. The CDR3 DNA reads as TGTGCCAGCAGCTCGACCGGGACAGGGGACTATGGCTACACCTTC. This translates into CASSSTGTGDYGYTF. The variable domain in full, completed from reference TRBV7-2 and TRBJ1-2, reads GAGVSQSPSNKVTEKGKDVELRCDPISGHTALYWYRQSLGQGLEFLIYFQGNSAPDKSGLPSDRFSAERTGGSVSTLTIQRTQQEDSAVYLCASSSTGTGDYGYTFGSGTRLTVV.

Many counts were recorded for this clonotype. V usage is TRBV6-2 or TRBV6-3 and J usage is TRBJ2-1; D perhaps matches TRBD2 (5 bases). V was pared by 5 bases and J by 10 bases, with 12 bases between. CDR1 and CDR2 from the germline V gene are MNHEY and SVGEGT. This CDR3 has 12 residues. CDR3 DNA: TGTGCCAGCAGTCATCCGGGGTGGGAGCAGTTCTTC. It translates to CASSHPGWEQFF.

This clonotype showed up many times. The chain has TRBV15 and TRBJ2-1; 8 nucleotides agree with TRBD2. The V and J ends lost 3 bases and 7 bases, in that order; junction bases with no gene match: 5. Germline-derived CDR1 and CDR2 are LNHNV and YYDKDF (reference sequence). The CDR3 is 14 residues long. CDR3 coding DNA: TGTGCCACCAGCAGCGTACTAGCGGATAATGAGCAGTTCTTC. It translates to CATSSVLADNEQFF.

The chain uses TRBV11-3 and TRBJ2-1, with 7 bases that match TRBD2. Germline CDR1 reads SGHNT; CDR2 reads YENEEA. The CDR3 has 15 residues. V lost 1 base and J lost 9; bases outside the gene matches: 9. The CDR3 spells CASSLVPGGAVEQFF. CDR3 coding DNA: TGTGCCAGCAGCTTAGTCCCGGGAGGCGCGGTTGAGCAGTTCTTC.

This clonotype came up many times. The CDR3 region is CASSRGRDSYNEQFF. The CDR3 DNA is TGCGCCAGCAGCCGGGGCAGGGACTCTTACAATGAGCAGTTCTTC. This chain uses TRBV5-1 with TRBJ2-1, with D possibly being TRBD2 (6 bases). Germline CDR1 is SGHRS and CDR2 is YFSETQ. With 4 bases removed from V and 4 bases from J, the gap between germline ends came to 15 bases. The CDR3 has 15 amino acids.

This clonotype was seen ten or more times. DNA for the CDR3: TGCGCCAGCAGCTCGGGACAGGGCTTGGAGACCCAGTACTTC. It yields the protein CASSSGQGLETQYF. The gene calls are TRBV5-1 and TRBJ2-5; TRBD1 aligns across 9 bases. The CDR3 runs 14 residues. Germline-derived CDR1 and CDR2 are SGHRS and YFSETQ. Trimming removed 3 bases from V and 5 bases from J; junction bases left unmatched: 5.

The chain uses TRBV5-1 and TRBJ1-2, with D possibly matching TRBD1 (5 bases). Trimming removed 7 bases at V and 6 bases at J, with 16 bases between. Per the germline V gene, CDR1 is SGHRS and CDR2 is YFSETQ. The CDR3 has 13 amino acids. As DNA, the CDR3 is TGCGCCAGCCGAGGAGCCGGGGGTAATGGCTACACCTTC. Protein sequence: CASRGAGGNGYTF.

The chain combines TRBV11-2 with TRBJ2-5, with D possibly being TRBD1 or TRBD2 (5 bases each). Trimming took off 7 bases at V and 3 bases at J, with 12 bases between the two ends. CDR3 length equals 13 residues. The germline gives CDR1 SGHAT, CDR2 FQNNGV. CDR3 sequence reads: CASNPGREETQYF. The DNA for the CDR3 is TGTGCCAGCAATCCGGGGCGGGAAGAGACCCAGTACTTC.

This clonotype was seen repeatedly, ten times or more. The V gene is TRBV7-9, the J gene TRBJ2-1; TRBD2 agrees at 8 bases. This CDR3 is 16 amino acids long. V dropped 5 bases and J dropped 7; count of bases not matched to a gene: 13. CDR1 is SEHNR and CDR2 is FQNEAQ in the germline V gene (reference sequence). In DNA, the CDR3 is TGTGCCAGCAGCCCGATGTCGGGGGGGCCTGGGAATGAGCAGTTCTTC. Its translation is CASSPMSGGPGNEQFF.

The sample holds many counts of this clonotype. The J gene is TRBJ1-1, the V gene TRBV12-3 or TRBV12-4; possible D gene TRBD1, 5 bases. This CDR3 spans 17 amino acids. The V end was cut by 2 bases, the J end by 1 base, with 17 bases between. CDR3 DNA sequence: TGTGCCAGCAGTTTAATTCCCCTTTTGGGGACGAACACTGAAGCTTTCTTT. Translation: CASSLIPLLGTNTEAFF.